This paragraph covers one T cell receptor beta chain sequence. The CDR3 has 16 amino acids. Trimming removed 1 base from V and 0 bases from J, with 10 bases in between. Germline V gene sequence: CDR1 MNHEY, CDR2 SMNVEV (reference sequence). These data belong to a study of shared T cell receptors in the human thymus. Measured with immunoSEQ multiplex PCR; TCRdb has only the in-frame clones, and not every one. The sample records approximately 400,000 clones, over 90% being singletons. The source of this sequence is a human donor. Source material: thymocytes. The chain couples TRBV27 to TRBJ1-5, with no clear D. DNA for the CDR3: TGTGCCAGCAGTTTATTATACAGTTATAGCAATCAGCCCCAGCATTTT. It yields the protein CASSLLYSYSNQPQHF.